This TCR beta chain stems from a study of shared clonotypes between healthy human individuals. Turning to the study itself: Per donor, CD8 memory used one plate, CD8 naive used two, CD4 memory used three and CD4 naive used three.

As originally analysed: ImmunoSEQ output lacked quality scores and full-length reads, limiting matched filtering. Sequenced by immunoSEQ multiplex PCR; TCRdb stores in-frame clones only, minus some. From that table come the V and J calls and clone size; the DNA was used to work out D and trimming. The data contain hundreds of thousands of clones, 95% to 98% of them singletons. The TCR originated in a woman aged 30 to 39 in good health. The sample was naive CD4+ T cells sorted from blood. Subset meaning: CD45RA+ positively selected.

CDR3 loop: CASSRDRTYGYTF. As DNA, the CDR3 is TGCGCCAGCAGTCGCGACAGAACCTATGGCTACACCTTC. This chain links TRBV10-1 with TRBJ1-2; D perhaps matches TRBD1 (5 bases). Germline V lookup: CDR1 WNHNN, CDR2 SYGVQD (reference sequence). The CDR3 length is 13 residues. Trimming left V 5 bases short and J 4 bases short, with 11 bases between.